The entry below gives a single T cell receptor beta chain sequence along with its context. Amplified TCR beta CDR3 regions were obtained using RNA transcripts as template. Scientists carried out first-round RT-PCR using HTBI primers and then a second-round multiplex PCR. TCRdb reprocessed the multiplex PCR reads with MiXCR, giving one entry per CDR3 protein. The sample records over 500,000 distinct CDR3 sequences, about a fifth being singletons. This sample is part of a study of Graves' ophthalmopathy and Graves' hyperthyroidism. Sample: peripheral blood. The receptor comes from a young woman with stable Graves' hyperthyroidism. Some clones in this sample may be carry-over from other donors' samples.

CDR3 DNA sequence: TGCGCCAGCAGCTCGACTTCTTCAACTAATGAAAAACTGTTTTTT. Translated: CASSSTSSTNEKLFF. The rearrangement uses TRBV5-1 and TRBJ1-4; D call uncertain. V shed 3 bases and J shed 0 bases, with 9 bases lying between them. The CDR3 loop spans 15 amino acids. Per germline, CDR1 SGHRS and CDR2 YFSETQ.